Shown below are 19 T cell receptor beta chains from a single sample sequenced in a study of spatial heterogeneity in lung cancer. TCRdb reprocessed the 5' RACE reads with MiXCR, giving one entry per CDR3 protein. Of approximately 92,000 distinct CDR3 sequences in the sample, about 12% are singletons; the top ten hold about two fifths. Time point defined: sample taken at primary tumor resection. Whole RNA, which was extracted from tumor, nontumor lung tissue or frozen PBMC, was sequenced without any cell sorting. The sample was PBMCs, taken at surgery. All receptors come from a male donor with early-stage non-small cell lung cancer.

Only a few counts were recorded for this clonotype. The chain carries TRBV7-2 and TRBJ2-6; possibly TRBD2 for D (6 bases). The CDR3 has 16 residues. CDR1 SGHTA and CDR2 FQGNSA come from the germline V gene. The V and J ends lost 5 bases and 4 bases respectively, with 15 bases between them. CDR3 residues: CASSTRRGSGANVLTF. The CDR3 DNA follows: TGTGCCAGCAGCACCCGCCGGGGGTCAGGGGCCAACGTCCTGACTTTC.

This chain joins TRBV20-1 and TRBJ2-5; 15 bases map to TRBD2. The length of the CDR3 is 17 residues. Germline-derived CDR1 and CDR2 are DFQATT and SNEGSKA (reference sequence). The DNA for the CDR3 is TGCAGCGTTACTATGGGACTAGCGGGGGGTCACCAAGAGACCCAGTACTTC. It codes for CSVTMGLAGGHQETQYF.

Only a few counts were recorded for this clonotype. This sequence joins TRBV6-6 and TRBJ2-5, with no clear D. This CDR3 spans 13 amino acids. Trimming removed 7 bases at V and 5 bases at J, with 14 bases between. CDR1 and CDR2 (germline): MNHNY, SVGAGI (reference sequence). CDR3 nucleotides: TGTGCCAGCATAAGTAGGGAAACGGAGACCCAGTACTTC. It is translated as CASISRETETQYF.

This clonotype was found many times. The J gene is TRBJ2-7, the V gene TRBV5-6; 9 positions agree with TRBD2. The trim removed 3 bases at V and 0 bases at J, leaving 1 base unmatched. Germline values: CDR1 SGHDT, CDR2 YYEEEE. The CDR3 loop spans 14 amino acids. The CDR3 sequence is CASSYSGSSYEQYF. In nucleotides, the CDR3 is TGTGCCAGCAGCTATAGCGGGAGCTCCTACGAGCAGTACTTC. Based on the CDR3 plus reference TRBV5-6 and TRBJ2-7, the full variable domain is DAGVTQSPTHLIKTRGQQVTLRCSPKSGHDTVSWYQQALGQGPQFIFQYYEEEERQRGNFPDRFSGHQFPNYSSELNVNALLLGDSALYLCASSYSGSSYEQYFGPGTRLTVT.

DNA of the CDR3: TGTGCCAGCAGTCGGACAGCGACCACGAGCTCCTACAATGAGCAGTTCTTC. It encodes CASSRTATTSSYNEQFF. The chain couples TRBV6-6 to TRBJ2-1; perhaps TRBD1 as D (6 bases). Trimming pared 5 bases from V and 0 bases from J, leaving 17 bases between. CDR1 and CDR2 (germline): MNHNY, SVGAGI (reference sequence). This CDR3 is built from 17 residues.

This clonotype has only a few counts. This chain links TRBV6-5 with TRBJ2-1; the D gene is possibly TRBD1 (5 bases). This CDR3 has 14 residues. V was pared by 7 bases and J by 8 bases, with 18 bases between. Germline lookup yields CDR1 MNHEY and CDR2 SVGAGI. In nucleotides, the CDR3 is TGTGCCAGCACCCGTGGGGCAGGGCTACATGAGCAGTTCTTC. Amino acid sequence: CASTRGAGLHEQFF.

This clonotype was seen repeatedly, ten times or more. V usage is TRBV9 and J usage is TRBJ2-2; tentatively, D is TRBD2 (6 bases). V lost 0 bases and J lost 1, with 10 bases in between. Germline V gene data show CDR1 as SGDLS and CDR2 as YYNGEE. The CDR3 has 16 amino acids. CDR3 bases: TGTGCCAGCAGCGTAGGTAGTAGCGGGAACACCGGGGAGCTGTTTTTT. Residues: CASSVGSSGNTGELFF.

In regard to this clonotype: Mismatch with germline at one junction end may stem from a read error. The J gene is TRBJ2-5, the V gene TRBV11-2; no definite D call. This CDR3 has 15 amino acids. CDR1 is SGHAT and CDR2 is FQNNGV in the germline V gene. The CDR3 protein is CTSSSLSPLDETQYF. The DNA of the CDR3 is TGTACCAGCAGCTCCCTCTCTCCACTCGACGAGACCCAGTACTTC.

The chain combines TRBV6-5 with TRBJ2-3; no reliable D call. Trimming cost V 6 bases and J 3 bases, with 10 bases left between them. This CDR3 is 13 amino acids long. Germline V gene sequence: CDR1 MNHEY, CDR2 SVGAGI. The CDR3 nucleotides are TGTGCCAGCAGCAACGAGAGGACAGATACGCAGTATTTT. It encodes CASSNERTDTQYF.

The V gene is TRBV7-9, the J gene TRBJ1-2; 8 bases match TRBD1. V lost 3 bases to trimming and J lost 4 bases; unmatched junction nucleotides: 7. CDR3 size: 15 residues. Germline assignment: CDR1 SEHNR and CDR2 FQNEAQ (reference sequence). CDR3 residues: CASSLRTGNGYGYTF. The CDR3 nucleotides read TGTGCCAGCAGCTTGCGGACAGGGAACGGCTATGGCTACACCTTC.

This clonotype was counted a few times. V gene TRBV18 combines with J gene TRBJ2-3; 7 bases map to TRBD1. Germline values: CDR1 KGHSH, CDR2 LQKENI. The length of the CDR3 is 16 residues. V shed 2 bases and J 4 bases; nucleotides not matched to a gene: 9. CDR3: CASSPATGNGPDTQYF. DNA for the CDR3: TGTGCCAGCTCACCAGCGACAGGGAATGGTCCAGATACGCAGTATTTT.

The chain carries TRBV12-3 or TRBV12-4 and TRBJ2-3, with D unresolved. The ends were cut back, 2 bases at V and 4 bases at J, with 10 bases in the middle. This CDR3 has 14 amino acids. CDR3 sequence: CASSLKKGPDTQYF. DNA for the CDR3: TGTGCCAGCAGTTTAAAAAAGGGCCCAGATACGCAGTATTTT.

This clonotype was detected many times. The chain recombines TRBV7-2 with TRBJ2-1, with 9 bases matching TRBD2. The germline CDR1 and CDR2 sequences are SGHTA and FQGNSA. This CDR3 contains 16 residues. V was clipped by 6 bases and J by 3 bases; unmatched bases: 9. The CDR3 DNA follows: TGTGCCAGCAGTCAACGCGGGACTAGCCACTACAATGAGCAGTTCTTC. The encoded protein is CASSQRGTSHYNEQFF.

This clonotype was seen just once. The rearrangement links TRBV6-6 to TRBJ2-7; 8 bases map to TRBD2. Trimming cost V 7 bases and J 2 bases; bases outside gene matches: 19. This CDR3 has 18 amino acids. Germline V gene data show CDR1 as MNHNY and CDR2 as SVGAGI (reference sequence). The CDR3 protein is CASKSTLPGGPITYEQYF. In nucleotides, the CDR3 is TGTGCCAGCAAAAGTACCCTGCCGGGAGGGCCCATCACCTACGAGCAGTACTTC.

This clonotype has a handful of counts. The chain couples TRBV23-1 to TRBJ2-7; 10 bases match TRBD1. TRBV23-1 is labeled an ORF, and its function is uncertain. Trimming removed 6 bases from V and 7 bases from J; junction bases left unmatched: 15. This CDR3 is built from 16 residues. CDR3 amino acids: CASRRTGDRGFREQYF. DNA for the CDR3: TGCGCCAGCAGGCGAACCGGGGACAGGGGCTTTAGAGAGCAGTACTTC.

This clonotype has at least ten counts. The V call is TRBV6-5, the J call TRBJ2-5; TRBD1 is a possible D gene (6 bases). V was trimmed by 6 bases and J by 5 bases, leaving 13 bases between them. The CDR3 is 13 amino acids. Germline V gene lookup returns CDR1 MNHEY and CDR2 SVGAGI. CDR3 sequence: CASSRRGVETQYF. The CDR3 coding sequence is TGTGCCAGCAGCCGCAGGGGCGTGGAGACCCAGTACTTC.

The chain combines TRBV6-5 with TRBJ1-2; D gene unclear. V lost 4 bases, J lost 4 bases, and 7 bases lay in between. The germline gives CDR1 MNHEY, CDR2 SVGAGI. The CDR3 sequence is 12 residues long. CDR3 amino acids: CASSFPGYGYTF. In DNA, the CDR3 is TGTGCCAGCAGTTTCCCAGGCTATGGCTACACCTTC.

This clonotype has a handful of counts. The rearrangement uses TRBV7-9 and TRBJ2-1; TRBD2 matches at 9 bases. There are 15 residues in the CDR3. V shed 4 bases, J shed 8 bases, and the junction held 9 bases outside the gene matches. CDR1 and CDR2 (germline): SEHNR, FQNEAQ (reference sequence). Here the CDR3 reads CASSSRAGGMYEQFF. The CDR3 DNA follows: TGTGCCAGCAGCTCTAGAGCGGGGGGTATGTATGAGCAGTTCTTC. Filled out from reference TRBV7-9 and TRBJ2-1, the complete variable domain reads DTGVSQNPRHKITKRGQNVTFRCDPISEHNRLYWYRQTLGQGPEFLTYFQNEAQLEKSRLLSDRFSAERPKGSFSTLEIQRTEQGDSAMYLCASSSRAGGMYEQFFGPGTRLTVL.

This clonotype showed up many times. The chain is built from TRBV6-2 or TRBV6-3 and TRBJ2-2; D not resolved. Looked up from germline, CDR1 is MNHEY and CDR2 is SVGEGT. The CDR3 length is 13 residues. V was pared by 2 bases and J by 3 bases, with 4 bases between. The CDR3 spells CASSYDHTGELFF. Here the CDR3 DNA reads TGTGCCAGCAGTTACGATCACACCGGGGAGCTGTTTTTT.